This T cell receptor beta chain came from a study of blood T cell repertoires in COVID-19. As for the study in general: Spain, Italy and the United States supplied samples that represented acute and convalescent COVID-19. Sample material is recorded as cDNA or gDNA derived from T cells, B-cell-depleted T cells, or PBMCs.

There are 15 residues in the CDR3. The germline V gene has CDR1 KGHSH and CDR2 LQKENI. The V and J ends lost 2 bases and 7 bases respectively, with 15 bases between them. Original methodology: Amplified reference gene primers provided the basis for estimating nucleated cell counts. The method was immunoSEQ multiplex PCR; TCRdb's version includes in-frame clones alone and lacks a portion of them. The V and J calls and clone size were taken over from that table, and D and trimming were inferred from the DNA. The sample lists 95,000 to 150,000 clones; roughly 87% were seen once. Sequences were obtained from peripheral blood. The rearrangement uses TRBV18 and TRBJ2-1; tentatively, D is TRBD2 (5 bases). The receptor's source is a man aged 80 or over with active or convalescent COVID-19. DNA of the CDR3: TGTGCCAGCTCACCAGGCCCCAACCGGGGTAATGAGCAGTTCTTC. This sequence encodes CASSPGPNRGNEQFF.